This T cell receptor (beta chain) was captured in a study of cytomegalovirus exposure and HLA in healthy donors (dated by TCRdb to the late 2010s). A note on the overall study: The roughly 700 repertoires of the first cohort and the 120 or so validation repertoires were produced on the same platform, according to a later analysis. The aim of the study was to test whether cataloging public T cell receptors could identify signatures of past pathogen exposure. Besides the first cohort of 666 subjects, a separate validation cohort made up of roughly 130 different subjects was used. High-throughput TCR immunosequencing, statistical association of individual TCRs with disease status, and machine learning were combined to predict cytomegalovirus infection status.

Relative to germline, V is missing 3 bases and J is missing 4 bases, with 6 bases of the junction outside any gene match. The CDR3 numbers 15 residues from cysteine through phenylalanine. Just the 45-base CDR3 DNA is kept, in frame starting at base 1. Taken from the germline V gene (reference sequence), the CDR1 and CDR2 loops are GTSNPN and SVGIG. Study-level results and caveats: Most TCR sequences were observed very rarely across donors, whereas some public TCRs were present in many individuals. A later analysis lacked HLA typing for the validation cohort, so it scored co-occurrence in that cohort across all 110 or so repertoires. The study gave a list of about 160 TCR beta chains associated with cytomegalovirus. In vitro tests confirmed that a few of the cytomegalovirus-associated TCR beta chains recognize cytomegalovirus antigens. Of the cluster scores, approximately 95% were above 0 in a later analysis, which found that TCRs clustered in the first cohort also tended to co-occur in the 120 or so validation repertoires. The classifier was reported to diagnose cytomegalovirus status with high specificity and sensitivity in both the original and validation cohorts. The authors suggested that the approach could potentially be generalized to other disease states and immunological phenotypes.

The donors belonged to the validation cohort of roughly 120 subjects, which was separate from the roughly 680-subject first cohort. In this sample, this clone turned up a few times. The antigen this receptor binds is unknown. No base-level quality is on record; no much larger clone is a single base apart. Libraries were made using the immunoSEQ multiplex PCR assay. Concerning the study's data processing: To diagnose cytomegalovirus status from the catalog of TCR beta chain sequences, a statistical classification framework was built. Held by TCRdb, this immuneACCESS table contains in-frame sequences only and omits some clones. Under half of the omission traces to an unresolved V gene where checked; the cause of the rest is unknown. D and trimming were read from the DNA, whereas the V and J calls and clone size are those reported in that table. The sample profile shows about 160,000 clones; around nine tenths of them were found once. Of the sample, 10% falls within the top ten clones.

The chain couples TRBV30 to TRBJ1-1; TRBD1 aligns with 12 central bases. This receptor was obtained from a woman aged 18 to 35 in good health and CMV-seropositive. The sample consisted of PBMCs. The bases read TGTGCCTGGAGGGGACAGGGGGCCCAGGTCACTGAAGCTTTCTTT. The encoded protein is CAWRGQGAQVTEAFF.